This T cell receptor (beta chain) derives from a study of spatial heterogeneity in lung cancer. General study points: One measure, the expanded intratumoral alpha and beta TCR count, tracked tumor mutation counts.

Time point meaning: sample taken at primary tumor resection. Donors were over 70 untreated early-stage non-small cell lung cancer patients. The authors sequenced whole RNA from tumor, nontumor lung or frozen PBMC without sorting. By its share, this clonotype is medium-sized. What it recognizes is unknown. TCRdb independently ran MiXCR on the 5' RACE reads; one entry per CDR3 protein. The sample lists nearly 3,000 distinct CDR3 sequences; approximately 7% were seen once. Germline V lookup: CDR1 SGHNT, CDR2 YYREEE (reference sequence). This CDR3 is built from 13 residues. Trimming pared 4 bases from V and 9 bases from J, leaving 16 bases between.

This specimen was lung tumor tissue, taken at surgery. This rearrangement joins TRBV5-4 to TRBJ2-5; D is possibly TRBD1 or TRBD2 (5 bases each). The TCR sequence derives from a female donor with early-stage non-small cell lung cancer. Here the CDR3 reads CASSPGLLGAQYF. CDR3 in DNA: TGTGCCAGCAGCCCGGGGCTCCTTGGGGCCCAGTACTTC.